This T cell receptor beta chain is from a study of blood T cell repertoires in COVID-19. Turning to the study itself: Samples came from the United States, Italy and Spain, spanning acute and convalescent COVID-19. Nucleic acid was either cDNA or gDNA, and it came from T cells, B-cell-depleted T cells, or PBMCs.

Cohorts were based on clinical histories the participants reported. The V gene's germline CDR1 is SGHTA and CDR2 FQGTGA. The CDR3 sequence is 19 residues long. V gave up 0 bases and J gave up 2 bases; unmatched junction bases: 8. Per the authors' pipeline: Reference gene primer amplification yielded estimated nucleated cell counts. Sequenced by immunoSEQ multiplex PCR; TCRdb stores in-frame clones only, minus some. The V and J calls and the clone size are those of that table, but D and trimming were determined from the DNA. This sample has 310,000 or so clones; over 75% occur once, and the top ten carry 10%.

The chain couples TRBV7-3 to TRBJ2-3; 13 bases are a match to TRBD2. The sample taken for sequencing was PBMCs or T cells enriched from blood (not recorded which). The TCR comes from a woman between 18 and 29 years old who had recovered from COVID-19. CDR3 amino acids: CASSLTKLAGGRVTDTQYF. In DNA, the CDR3 is TGTGCCAGCAGCTTAACCAAACTAGCGGGAGGGCGGGTCACAGATACGCAGTATTTT.